This T cell receptor beta chain was recorded in a study of CD8+ T cells in alopecia areata (dated by TCRdb to 2017 to 2018). Background for the entire study: Treated patients were enrolled in an open-label pilot trial of oral tofacitinib at 5 to 10 mg twice daily for moderate-to-severe alopecia areata. Patients stayed on tofacitinib for 6 to 18 months and then had 6 months of follow-up off drug so that delayed response and recurrence could be assessed. To study T cell clonal expansion in alopecia areata, the researchers applied high-throughput TCRbeta sequencing to both the C3H/HeJ mouse model and human patients. Human TCRbeta sequencing covered scalp tissue and sorted CD4+ and CD8+ peripheral blood T cells from patchy and totalis/universalis alopecia areata patients and healthy controls. Tofacitinib-treated patients had biopsies at baseline and at 4 and 24 weeks of treatment, with a later scalp biopsy in several patients. Scalp clonality was compared among normal scalp (n=4), patchy alopecia areata scalp (n=8), and alopecia totalis/universalis scalp (n=8). RNA came from the PAXgene miRNA kit for fixed scalp, the miRNeasy kit for PBMCs, and the RNeasy kit for mouse skin. TCRbeta CDR3 regions were amplified by immunoSEQ multiplex PCR with 35 Vbeta forward and 13 Jbeta reverse primers. Broad study findings and their caveats: Shared TCR sequences between patients were less evident than in mice, which may be partly attributable to HLA diversity in the patient population. Compared with normal scalp, lesional scalp had higher clonality and more expanded CD8+ clones, particularly in alopecia totalis/universalis, a pattern that suggests antigenic drive. Scalp TCR repertoire analysis is complicated because resident alphabeta T cells in normal human skin are also sequenced, whereas mouse skin is dominated by gammadelta T cells.

According to the study, the label for this sample's time point signals: baseline before oral tofacitinib. Lesional scalp punch biopsies and peripheral blood were collected from alopecia areata patients. PBMCs were separated by density centrifugation and stained for CD3, CD4 and CD8, after which CD4+ and CD8+ T cells were sorted on a FACSAria. CDR3 length: 15 amino acids, cysteine to phenylalanine. Only CDR3 DNA is held: 45 bases, read in frame from base 1. Trimming removed 4 bases from V and 0 bases from J, leaving 13 bases between the germline ends. CDR1 and CDR2 are read off the germline V gene as SGDLS and YYNGEE. In its sample, this clone was seen a few times. What antigen it recognizes has not been identified. No quality values exist for individual bases; no much larger clone is one base distant. Library preparation used the immunoSEQ multiplex PCR assay. RNA was extracted from all samples and reverse transcribed into cDNA as template for TCR sequencing. SuperScript III was used to make first-strand cDNA, primed with a 2:1 mix of oligo-dT and random hexamers. Amplification bias was assessed with a synthetic immune receptor repertoire, and residual bias was removed computationally. From the authors' description of their analysis: Raw reads were preprocessed for error removal, and CDR3 was defined according to IMGT conventions as running from the conserved cysteine to phenylalanine. Clonality was computed as 1 minus the Shannon entropy, with the entropy normalized by log2 of the number of productive unique TCRs. Whether scalp clones were CD4 or CD8 was inferred by matching scalp TCRbeta sequences against CD4 and CD8 repertoires sorted from blood. TCRdb mirrors the immuneACCESS table, restricted to in-frame sequences. Some clones are absent from its copies; in checked studies, under half trace to an unresolved V gene, and the reason for the others is unknown. D and trimming were read from the DNA, whereas the V and J calls and clone size are those reported in that table. Across this sample there are more than 150,000 clones, with around 55% seen only once. Of the sample, approximately 19% falls within the top ten clones.

Material: CD8+ T cells sorted from blood, obtained at week 0. The origin of this receptor is a human donor with alopecia areata. The V and J genes are TRBV9 and TRBJ1-1; the D gene identity is not certain. CDR3 sequence: CASSQTGRMNTEAFF. DNA sequence: TGTGCCAGCAGCCAAACTGGAAGAATGAACACTGAAGCTTTCTTT.